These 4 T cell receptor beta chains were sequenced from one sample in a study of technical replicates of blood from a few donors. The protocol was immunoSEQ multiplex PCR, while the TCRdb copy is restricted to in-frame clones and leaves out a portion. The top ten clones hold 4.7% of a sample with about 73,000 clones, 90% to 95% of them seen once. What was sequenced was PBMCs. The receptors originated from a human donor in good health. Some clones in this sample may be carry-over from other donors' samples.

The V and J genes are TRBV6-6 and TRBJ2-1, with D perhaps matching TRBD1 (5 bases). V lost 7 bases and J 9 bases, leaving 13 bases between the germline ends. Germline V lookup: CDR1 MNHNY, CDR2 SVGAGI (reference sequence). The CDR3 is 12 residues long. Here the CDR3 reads CASNPGTGEQFF. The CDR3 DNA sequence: TGTGCCAGCAATCCGGGCACAGGTGAGCAGTTCTTC.

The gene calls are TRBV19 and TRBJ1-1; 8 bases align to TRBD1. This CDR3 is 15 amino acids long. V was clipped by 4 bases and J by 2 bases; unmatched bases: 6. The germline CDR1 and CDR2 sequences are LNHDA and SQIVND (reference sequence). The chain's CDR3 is CASSTQGAVNTEAFF. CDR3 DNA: TGTGCCAGTAGTACCCAGGGGGCGGTTAACACTGAAGCTTTCTTT.

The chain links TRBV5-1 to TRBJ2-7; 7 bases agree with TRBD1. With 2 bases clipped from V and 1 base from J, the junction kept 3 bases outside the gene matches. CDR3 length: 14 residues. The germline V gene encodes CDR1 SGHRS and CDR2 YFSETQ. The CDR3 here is CASSLRDSSYEQYF. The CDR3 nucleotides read TGCGCCAGCAGCTTACGGGACAGTTCCTACGAGCAGTACTTC. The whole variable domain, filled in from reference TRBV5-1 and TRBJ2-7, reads KAGVTQTPRYLIKTRGQQVTLSCSPISGHRSVSWYQQTPGQGLQFLFEYFSETQRNKGNFPGRFSGRQFSNSRSEMNVSTLELGDSALYLCASSLRDSSYEQYFGPGTRLTVT.

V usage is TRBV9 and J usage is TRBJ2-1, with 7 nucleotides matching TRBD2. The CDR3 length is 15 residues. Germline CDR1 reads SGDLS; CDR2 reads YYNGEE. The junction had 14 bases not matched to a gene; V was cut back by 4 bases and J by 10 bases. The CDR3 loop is CASSPPGGRAWEQFF. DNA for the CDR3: TGTGCCAGCAGCCCCCCTGGGGGGAGGGCTTGGGAGCAGTTCTTC.